Listed here are 16 T cell receptor beta chains from one sample, sequenced in a study of vaccination effects on CD4 cells after COVID-19. Their antigens remain unidentified. Following culture for approximately ten days, CD4+ T cells were isolated. Only in-frame clones appear in the TCRdb table, and some are missing; sequencing was by immunoSEQ multiplex PCR. Of around 50,000 clones listed, about 76% were seen once; the top ten hold approximately 10%. The sequencing used CD4+ T cells from PBMCs cultured without peptide, collected before COVID-19 vaccination. All receptors come from a human donor who had a prior SARS-CoV-2 infection.

The chain employs TRBV11-2 and TRBJ2-7; tentatively, D is TRBD1 (5 bases). The V end was cut by 0 bases, the J end by 1 base, with 10 bases between. The CDR3 totals 15 residues. Germline-derived CDR1 and CDR2 are SGHAT and FQNNGV. CDR3 protein: CASSLEGVYSYEQYF. The CDR3, as DNA: TGTGCCAGCAGCTTAGAAGGGGTCTATTCCTACGAGCAGTACTTC.

The V and J genes are TRBV7-9 and TRBJ2-7, with D tentatively TRBD1 (7 bases). Deletions cut 5 bases from V and 3 bases from J, with 17 bases between. Germline V gene lookup returns CDR1 SEHNR and CDR2 FQNEAQ (reference sequence). The CDR3 loop spans 15 amino acids. The CDR3 DNA is TGTGCCAGCAGCCCGGGGGACAGAGACCTCTACGAGCAGTACTTC. It encodes CASSPGDRDLYEQYF. Together with reference TRBV7-9 and TRBJ2-7, the CDR3 gives the full variable domain: DTGVSQNPRHKITKRGQNVTFRCDPISEHNRLYWYRQTLGQGPEFLTYFQNEAQLEKSRLLSDRFSAERPKGSFSTLEIQRTEQGDSAMYLCASSPGDRDLYEQYFGPGTRLTVT.

V usage is TRBV25-1 and J usage is TRBJ2-7; D may be TRBD2 (6 bases). Per the germline V gene, CDR1 is MGHDK and CDR2 is SYGVNS. V was cut by 5 bases and J by 5 bases, with 7 bases left in between. The CDR3 sequence is 11 residues long. This CDR3 is CASSWGDEQYF. The CDR3 DNA is TGTGCCAGCAGTTGGGGGGACGAGCAGTACTTC.

The chain combines TRBV7-9 with TRBJ1-1; tentative D call: TRBD1 (5 bases). V gave up 5 bases and J gave up 3 bases, with 10 bases separating them. The CDR3 is 13 amino acids. Germline loops: CDR1 SEHNR, CDR2 FQNEAQ (reference sequence). CDR3 region: CASSRAGDTEAFF. The CDR3 DNA reads as TGTGCCAGCAGCCGGGCGGGGGACACTGAAGCTTTCTTT.

J is TRBJ2-5 and V is TRBV7-3; 7 positions match TRBD1. The CDR3 is made up of 13 amino acids. With V trimmed by 5 bases and J by 1 base, 1 base remained unmatched. From germline, CDR1 is SGHTA and CDR2 FQGTGA. The CDR3 DNA reads as TGTGCCAGCAGCAGGGACAGCCAAGAGACCCAGTACTTC. It yields the protein CASSRDSQETQYF. The full variable domain, in which reference TRBV7-3 and TRBJ2-5 provide the parts outside the CDR3, is GAGVSQTPSNKVTEKGKYVELRCDPISGHTALYWYRQSLGQGPEFLIYFQGTGAADDSGLPNDRFFAVRPEGSVSTLKIQRTERGDSAVYLCASSRDSQETQYFGPGTRLLVL.

This chain joins TRBV29-1 and TRBJ1-3, with D uncertain. This CDR3 comprises 15 residues. Germline assignment: CDR1 SQVTM and CDR2 ANQGSEA. V was shortened by 4 bases and J by 1 base, with 14 bases between the two germline ends. CDR3: CSVAFGPGSGNTIYF. The DNA for the CDR3 is TGCAGCGTTGCTTTTGGACCGGGATCTGGAAACACCATATATTTT.

The chain couples TRBV10-1 to TRBJ2-7, with 10 nucleotides matching TRBD2. The CDR3 is 17 amino acids. Trimming removed 10 bases from V and 0 bases from J; junction bases left unmatched: 15. The germline V gene encodes CDR1 WNHNN and CDR2 SYGVQD (reference sequence). CDR3 in amino acids: CATQVGAGGGYSYEQYF. CDR3 bases: TGCGCCACCCAAGTTGGAGCGGGAGGGGGTTACTCCTACGAGCAGTACTTC.

The chain recombines TRBV6-4 with TRBJ2-3, with 9 bases aligning to TRBD2. CDR3 size: 14 residues. Germline V gives CDR1 MRHNA, CDR2 SNTAGT. V was pared by 4 bases and J by 6 bases, with 5 bases of the junction left unmatched. Here the CDR3 DNA reads TGTGCCAGCAGTGGGGCTAGCGGGGCGGATACGCAGTATTTT. The encoded protein is CASSGASGADTQYF.

The V call is TRBV3-1 (or the pseudogene TRBV3-2), the J call TRBJ2-1; TRBD2 aligns across 8 bases. The germline V gene has CDR1 LGHDT and CDR2 YNNKEL (reference sequence). Trimming at V came to 7 bases and at J to 5 bases, leaving 10 bases not matched to a gene. This CDR3 comprises 15 residues. The CDR3 nucleotides read TGTGCCAGCACTAAGGGGCGGGGGGCCAACAATGAGCAGTTCTTC. Translated, it gives CASTKGRGANNEQFF.

This clone was observed a single time. The V and J genes are TRBV25-1 and TRBJ1-3, with 8 bases identical to TRBD1. Germline CDR1 reads MGHDK; CDR2 reads SYGVNS. The CDR3 covers 17 residues. V trimming: 1 base; J trimming: 3 bases; junction bases outside the gene matches: 8. CDR3 amino acids: CASSEFLGQGSGNTIYF. CDR3 bases: TGTGCCAGCAGTGAATTTCTAGGACAGGGTAGTGGAAACACCATATATTTT.

This clone appeared a few times. This chain uses TRBV4-1 with TRBJ1-2, with a weak D call TRBD1 (5 bases). Between the trimmed V and J ends, which lost 1 base and 6 bases, there was a span of 18 bases. Germline V CDR1 and CDR2: MGHRA, YSYEKL. CDR3 length equals 16 residues. The CDR3, as DNA: TGCGCCAGCAGCCAAGGAATAGGGGTTGAGGGAGATGGCTACACCTTC. Translation: CASSQGIGVEGDGYTF.

V gene TRBV18 combines with J gene TRBJ2-5; 9 nucleotides align to TRBD2. V dropped 3 bases and J dropped 2; count of bases not matched to a gene: 10. Germline CDR1 and CDR2: KGHSH and LQKENI. The CDR3 runs to 17 residues. The CDR3 region has the DNA TGTGCCAGCTCACCCGCTAGCGGGGTTACTGGTCAAGAGACCCAGTACTTC. It translates to CASSPASGVTGQETQYF.

The rearrangement uses TRBV20-1 and TRBJ2-7; possibly TRBD1 for D (6 bases). Trimming took 3 bases from V and 3 from J, leaving 12 bases between them. The CDR3 runs to 13 residues. CDR1 and CDR2 from the germline V gene are DFQATT and SNEGSKA (reference sequence). CDR3 sequence: CSASSGEYYEQYF. The CDR3 DNA follows: TGCAGTGCTAGTTCAGGGGAATACTACGAGCAGTACTTC.

The genes are TRBV7-9 and TRBJ1-1; D is ambiguous. CDR1 and CDR2 (germline): SEHNR, FQNEAQ (reference sequence). V dropped 4 bases and J dropped 5 bases, with 11 bases sitting between them. This CDR3 has 13 residues. CDR3 in amino acids: CASSSRWETEAFF. In DNA form, the CDR3 reads TGTGCCAGCAGCTCTAGGTGGGAGACTGAAGCTTTCTTT.

This sequence joins TRBV4-1 and TRBJ2-7, with D possibly matching TRBD1 (6 bases). Trimming took off 4 bases at V and 5 bases at J, with 9 bases between the two ends. Germline V gives CDR1 MGHRA, CDR2 YSYEKL. The CDR3 is 12 amino acids. In DNA, the CDR3 is TGCGCCAGCAGCCCACAGGGAGACGAGCAGTACTTC. Protein product: CASSPQGDEQYF.

The V call is TRBV18, the J call TRBJ2-1, with TRBD1 matching over 8 bases. The V gene's germline CDR1 is KGHSH and CDR2 LQKENI. V lost 0 bases to trimming and J lost 4 bases; unmatched junction nucleotides: 8. The CDR3 spans 17 residues. The CDR3 region is CASSPPLVQGVYNEQFF. The CDR3 bases are TGTGCCAGCTCACCACCTTTGGTACAGGGGGTTTACAATGAGCAGTTCTTC.